These 15 T cell receptor beta chains originate from one sample sequenced in a study of blood T cells in healthy people across ages. Combining a sample-barcoded 5' primer with a J-beta primer mix, a second PCR ran for roughly 7 to 11 cycles. Each CDR3 protein gets one entry after TCRdb re-called the 5' RACE reads with MiXCR. In the table there are about 1.4 million distinct CDR3 sequences, around 55% of which are singletons. The specimen sequenced was blood. Receptors originate from a man between 18 and 29 years old in good health.

This clonotype came up many times. The rearrangement links TRBV15 to TRBJ2-4, with D maybe TRBD1 (5 bases). The end of the DNA fits TRBJ2-7 better, so the J call may be wrong. Germline-derived CDR1 and CDR2 are LNHNV and YYDKDF (reference sequence). The CDR3 has 14 residues. The CDR3 DNA reads TGTGCCACCAGCTCCAGAGATCCAGGGTTCGAGCAGTACTTC. Protein: CATSSRDPGFEQYF.

The chain carries TRBV11-2 and TRBJ2-3; D remains ambiguous. The germline V gene has CDR1 SGHAT and CDR2 FQNNGV. The CDR3 totals 12 residues. Trimming left V 1 base short and J 11 bases short, with 10 bases between. CDR3 DNA sequence: TGTGCCAGCAGCTTAGTTGCCCTAGTGCAGTATTTT. This sequence encodes CASSLVALVQYF.

Points on this clonotype: This sequence may be a read error, since a much larger clone differs from it by one base. This sequence joins TRBV27 and TRBJ2-7; 9 nucleotides line up with TRBD1. V was clipped by 4 bases and J by 3 bases; unmatched bases: 4. The CDR3 sequence is 14 residues long. In germline, CDR1 is MNHEY, CDR2 SMNVEV (reference sequence). DNA of the CDR3: TGTGCCAGCAGTTCCGCGACAGGGGGCTACGAGCAGTACTTC. Amino acids: CASSSATGGYEQYF.

The chain is built from TRBV6-6 and TRBJ1-2; D call uncertain. The CDR3 contains 14 residues. V gave up 4 bases and J gave up 2 bases, with 11 bases separating them. Germline CDR1 is MNHNY and CDR2 is SVGAGI (reference sequence). The CDR3 sequence: CASSSRAPNYGYTF. The CDR3 DNA follows: TGTGCCAGCAGTTCCCGGGCTCCCAACTATGGCTACACCTTC.

The chain uses TRBV20-1 and TRBJ2-1; no definite D call. The CDR3 covers 12 residues. Between the trimmed V and J ends, which lost 3 bases and 10 bases, there was a span of 13 bases. Per the germline V gene, CDR1 is DFQATT and CDR2 is SNEGSKA (reference sequence). The CDR3 nucleotides are TGCAGTGCTAGTGGTTTTTTTACAGAGCAGTTCTTC. Residues: CSASGFFTEQFF.

The CDR3 bases are TGTGCCAGCAGTCCCGATGGGCTTTCGAACACCGGGGAGCTGTTTTTT. Its protein product is CASSPDGLSNTGELFF. The chain combines TRBV7-9 with TRBJ2-2, with D uncertain. The CDR3 length is 16 residues. Germline V CDR1 and CDR2: SEHNR, FQNEAQ (reference sequence). V shed 6 bases and J shed 0 bases, with 14 bases lying between them. The full variable domain, completed using reference TRBV7-9 and TRBJ2-2, is DTGVSQNPRHKITKRGQNVTFRCDPISEHNRLYWYRQTLGQGPEFLTYFQNEAQLEKSRLLSDRFSAERPKGSFSTLEIQRTEQGDSAMYLCASSPDGLSNTGELFFGEGSRLTVL.

The chain recombines TRBV27 with TRBJ1-2; D uncertain. Trimming left V 5 bases short and J 4 bases short, with 14 bases between. CDR3 length: 14 residues. Germline CDR1 reads MNHEY; CDR2 reads SMNVEV (reference sequence). CDR3 in DNA: TGTGCCAGCAGTCCGCGACCTGAACTCTATGGCTACACCTTC. Translation gives CASSPRPELYGYTF.

The genes are TRBV27 and TRBJ1-6, with unresolved D. The V and J ends lost 2 bases and 9 bases respectively, with 11 bases between them. Per germline, CDR1 MNHEY and CDR2 SMNVEV (reference sequence). The CDR3 extends over 14 amino acids. CDR3 in DNA: TGTGCCAGCAGTTTAGCTAGGTTGGCTTCACCCCTCCACTTT. Translated, it gives CASSLARLASPLHF.

The V gene is TRBV9, the J gene TRBJ2-4, with a possible D match to TRBD2 (6 bases). The last part of the DNA fits TRBJ2-5 better; the J call may be wrong. From germline, CDR1 is SGDLS and CDR2 YYNGEE. This CDR3 is built from 13 residues. CDR3 sequence reads: CASSAAGLETQYF. The CDR3 DNA reads as TGTGCCAGCAGCGCCGCGGGGTTAGAGACCCAGTACTTC.

As concerns this clonotype: At one of its ends the junction is not consistent with the germline gene, which may arise from a read error. The rearrangement joins TRBV6-5 to TRBJ2-5; D is possibly TRBD1 or TRBD2 (5 bases each). This CDR3 is 15 amino acids long. Germline V gene sequence: CDR1 MNHEY, CDR2 SVGAGI. CDR3 nucleotides: TGTGCCAGCAGGTACTCCGGGACCTATCAAGAGACCCAGTACTTT. Translation gives CASRYSGTYQETQYF.

This chain joins TRBV2 and TRBJ2-4; 7 nucleotides align to TRBD1. The J call could be wrong; TRBJ2-7 is a better fit for the DNA end. The CDR3 length is 15 residues. Germline loops: CDR1 SNHLY, CDR2 FYNNEI. CDR3 region: CASRAEQGPFYEQYF. CDR3 sequence (DNA): TGTGCCAGCAGAGCCGAACAGGGGCCCTTCTACGAGCAGTACTTC.

The rearrangement joins TRBV28 to TRBJ2-3, with 8 bases that match TRBD2. Germline CDR1 is MDHEN and CDR2 is SYDVKM. The trim removed 8 bases at V and 8 bases at J, leaving 12 bases unmatched. The CDR3 is 14 residues long. CDR3 bases: TGTGCCAGCGGTCAGCGGGGGATCTACGGTACGCAGTATTTT. This encodes CASGQRGIYGTQYF.

V gene TRBV7-8 combines with J gene TRBJ2-3, with D unclear. The CDR3 contains 15 residues. CDR1 is SGHVS, CDR2 FQNEAQ, per germline. Trimming removed 5 bases at V and 2 bases at J, with 14 bases between. This chain's CDR3 is CASSQDGFYTDTQYF. CDR3 nucleotides: TGTGCCAGCAGCCAAGACGGATTCTACACAGATACGCAGTATTTT.

This rearrangement joins TRBV27 to TRBJ2-5, with TRBD2 identical over 8 bases. The J call may be in error: the DNA end matches TRBJ2-7 better. CDR1 MNHEY and CDR2 SMNVEV come from the germline V gene (reference sequence). The CDR3 is made up of 17 amino acids. CDR3 bases: TGTGCCAGCAGCCATGTCTCGGTACGGGAGGGCCACAACGAGCAGTACTTC. Translating it yields CASSHVSVREGHNEQYF.

As to this clonotype: One end of the junction is discordant with germline, which a read error may explain. This chain uses TRBV20-1 with TRBJ1-5; 9 bases align to TRBD1. CDR3 length: 14 amino acids. The germline V gene has CDR1 DFQATT and CDR2 SNEGSKA (reference sequence). The CDR3 sequence is CSARSGQGHQPQHF. The CDR3 bases are TGCAGCGCTAGGTCGGGACAGGGCCATCAGCCCCAGCATTTT.